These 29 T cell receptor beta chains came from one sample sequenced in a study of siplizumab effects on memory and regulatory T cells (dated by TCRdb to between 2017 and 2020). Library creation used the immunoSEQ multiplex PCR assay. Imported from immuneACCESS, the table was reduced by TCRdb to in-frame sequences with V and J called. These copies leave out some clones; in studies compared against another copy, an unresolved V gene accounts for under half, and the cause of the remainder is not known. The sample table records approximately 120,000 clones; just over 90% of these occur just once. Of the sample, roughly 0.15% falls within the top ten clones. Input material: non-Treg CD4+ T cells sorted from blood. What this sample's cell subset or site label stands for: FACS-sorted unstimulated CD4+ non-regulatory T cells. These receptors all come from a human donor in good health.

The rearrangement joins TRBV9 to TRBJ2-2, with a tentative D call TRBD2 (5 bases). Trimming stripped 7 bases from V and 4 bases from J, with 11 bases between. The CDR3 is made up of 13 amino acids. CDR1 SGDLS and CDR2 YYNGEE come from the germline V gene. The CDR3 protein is CASGQDFTGELFF. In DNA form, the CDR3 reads TGTGCCAGCGGGCAGGACTTCACCGGGGAGCTGTTTTTT.

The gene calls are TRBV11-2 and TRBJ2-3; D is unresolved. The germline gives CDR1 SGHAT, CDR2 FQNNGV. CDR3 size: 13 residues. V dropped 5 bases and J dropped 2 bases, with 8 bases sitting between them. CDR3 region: CASSRTTTDTQYF. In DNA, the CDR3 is TGTGCCAGCAGCCGCACTACCACAGATACGCAGTATTTT.

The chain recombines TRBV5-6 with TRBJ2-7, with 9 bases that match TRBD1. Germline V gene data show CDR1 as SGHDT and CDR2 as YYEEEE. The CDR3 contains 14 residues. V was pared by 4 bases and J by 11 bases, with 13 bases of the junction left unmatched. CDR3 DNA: TGTGCCAGCAGCGCCGGGACAGGGTTCTCTATGGAGTACTTC. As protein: CASSAGTGFSMEYF.

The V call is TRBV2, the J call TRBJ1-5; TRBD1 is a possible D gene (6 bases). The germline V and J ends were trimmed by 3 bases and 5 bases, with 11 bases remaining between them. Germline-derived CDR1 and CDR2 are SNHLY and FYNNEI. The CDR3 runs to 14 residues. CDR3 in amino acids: CASSDRTGYQPQHF. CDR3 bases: TGTGCCAGCAGTGATCGTACAGGGTATCAGCCCCAGCATTTT.

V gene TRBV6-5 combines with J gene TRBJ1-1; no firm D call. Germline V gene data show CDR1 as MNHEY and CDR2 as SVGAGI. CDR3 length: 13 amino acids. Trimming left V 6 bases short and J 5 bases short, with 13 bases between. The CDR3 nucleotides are TGTGCCAGCAGCAAATCGGACGCTACTGAAGCTTTCTTT. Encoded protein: CASSKSDATEAFF.

The CDR3: CASSSGFISGANVLTF. The CDR3 DNA is TGTGCCAGTAGTAGTGGCTTCATCTCTGGGGCCAACGTCCTGACTTTC. The chain joins TRBV19 to TRBJ2-6; D gene uncertain. Germline lookup yields CDR1 LNHDA and CDR2 SQIVND (reference sequence). The CDR3 runs 16 residues. V was shortened by 4 bases and J by 0 bases, with 10 bases between the two germline ends.

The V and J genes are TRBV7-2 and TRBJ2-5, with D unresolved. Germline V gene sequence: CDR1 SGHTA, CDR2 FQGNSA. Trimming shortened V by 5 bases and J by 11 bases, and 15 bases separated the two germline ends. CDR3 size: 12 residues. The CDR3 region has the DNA TGTGCCAGCAGCCGAACTACCTTGAAGCAGTACTTC. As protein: CASSRTTLKQYF. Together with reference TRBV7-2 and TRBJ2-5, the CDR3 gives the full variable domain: GAGVSQSPSNKVTEKGKDVELRCDPISGHTALYWYRQSLGQGLEFLIYFQGNSAPDKSGLPSDRFSAERTGGSVSTLTIQRTQQEDSAVYLCASSRTTLKQYFGPGTRLLVL.

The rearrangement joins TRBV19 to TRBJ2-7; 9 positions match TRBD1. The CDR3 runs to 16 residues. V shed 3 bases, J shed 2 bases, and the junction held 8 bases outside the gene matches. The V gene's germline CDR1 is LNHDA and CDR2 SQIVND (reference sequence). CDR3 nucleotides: TGTGCCAGTAGTATCCCTCAGGACAGGGGCCCCTACGAGCAGTACTTC. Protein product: CASSIPQDRGPYEQYF.

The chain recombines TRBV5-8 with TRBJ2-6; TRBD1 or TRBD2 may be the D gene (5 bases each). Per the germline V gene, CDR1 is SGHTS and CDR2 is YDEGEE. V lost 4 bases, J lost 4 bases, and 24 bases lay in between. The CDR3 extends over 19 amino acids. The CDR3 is CASSLSRDGISGGANVLTF. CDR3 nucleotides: TGTGCCAGCAGCCTCTCCCGGGACGGGATCTCTGGGGGGGCCAACGTCCTGACTTTC.

CDR3: CASSFREGSYEQYF. Written as DNA, the CDR3 is TGTGCCAGCAGCTTTCGGGAGGGTTCCTACGAGCAGTACTTC. The chain carries TRBV7-9 and TRBJ2-7; 8 bases map to TRBD2. This CDR3 comprises 14 residues. The V and J ends lost 3 bases and 1 base, in that order; junction bases with no gene match: 2. The V gene's germline CDR1 is SEHNR and CDR2 FQNEAQ (reference sequence). The full variable domain, its missing parts supplied by reference TRBV7-9 and TRBJ2-7, is DTGVSQNPRHKITKRGQNVTFRCDPISEHNRLYWYRQTLGQGPEFLTYFQNEAQLEKSRLLSDRFSAERPKGSFSTLEIQRTEQGDSAMYLCASSFREGSYEQYFGPGTRLTVT.

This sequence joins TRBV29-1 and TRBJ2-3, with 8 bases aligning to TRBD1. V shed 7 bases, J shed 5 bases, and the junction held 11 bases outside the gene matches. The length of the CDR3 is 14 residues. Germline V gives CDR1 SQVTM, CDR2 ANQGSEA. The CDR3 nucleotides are TGCAGCGGCTTCGGGACAGGTGGTGGAGATACGCAGTATTTT. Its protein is CSGFGTGGGDTQYF.

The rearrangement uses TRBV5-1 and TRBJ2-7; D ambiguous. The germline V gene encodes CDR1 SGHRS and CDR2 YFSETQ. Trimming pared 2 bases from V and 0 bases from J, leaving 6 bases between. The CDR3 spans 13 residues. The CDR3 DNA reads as TGCGCCAGCAGCTTAACGACCTCCTACGAGCAGTACTTC. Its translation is CASSLTTSYEQYF.

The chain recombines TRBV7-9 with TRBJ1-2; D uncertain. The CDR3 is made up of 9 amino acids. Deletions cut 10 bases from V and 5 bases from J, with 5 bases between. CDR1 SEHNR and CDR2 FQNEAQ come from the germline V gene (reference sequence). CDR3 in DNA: TGTGCCACCCTGTATGGCTACACCTTC. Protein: CATLYGYTF.

As DNA, the CDR3 is TGTGCCAGCAGCGCCGGACTAGCAAAGAACACCGGGGAGCTGTTTTTT. Residues: CASSAGLAKNTGELFF. The V gene is TRBV7-3, the J gene TRBJ2-2; 8 nucleotides match TRBD2. CDR1 and CDR2 from the germline V gene are SGHTA and FQGTGA. CDR3 length: 16 residues. V lost 5 bases, J lost 1 base, and 6 bases stayed unmatched.

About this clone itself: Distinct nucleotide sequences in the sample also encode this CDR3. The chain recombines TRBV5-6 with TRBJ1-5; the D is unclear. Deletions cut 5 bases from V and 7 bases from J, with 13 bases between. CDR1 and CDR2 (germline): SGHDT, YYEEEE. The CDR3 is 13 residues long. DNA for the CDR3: TGTGCCAGCAGTTCTTCACCTGGGCAGCCCCAGCATTTT. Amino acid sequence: CASSSSPGQPQHF.

For the CDR3, the DNA is TGTGCCAGTAGTCCCTACCCTCGGGACAGACCCTACAATGAGCAGTTCTTC. It yields the protein CASSPYPRDRPYNEQFF. The chain combines TRBV19 with TRBJ2-1, with 7 bases identical to TRBD1. CDR1 and CDR2 (germline): LNHDA, SQIVND (reference sequence). V lost 5 bases, J lost 2 bases, and 12 bases stayed unmatched. CDR3 length: 17 amino acids.

CDR3 sequence: CATLTGPPGAYEQYF. The CDR3 DNA reads TGTGCCACCTTGACAGGCCCTCCGGGGGCCTACGAGCAGTACTTC. This chain links TRBV10-3 with TRBJ2-7, with D perhaps TRBD1 or TRBD2 (6 bases each). The germline V gene encodes CDR1 ENHRY and CDR2 SYGVKD. The CDR3 runs to 15 residues. Trimming stripped 10 bases from V and 2 bases from J, with 21 bases between.

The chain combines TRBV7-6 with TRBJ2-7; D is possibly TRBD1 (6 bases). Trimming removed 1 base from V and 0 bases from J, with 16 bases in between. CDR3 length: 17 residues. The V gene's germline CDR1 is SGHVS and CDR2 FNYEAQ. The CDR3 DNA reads TGTGCCAGCAGCTTAGGGCCCGGGACACCTAACTCCTACGAGCAGTACTTC. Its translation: CASSLGPGTPNSYEQYF.

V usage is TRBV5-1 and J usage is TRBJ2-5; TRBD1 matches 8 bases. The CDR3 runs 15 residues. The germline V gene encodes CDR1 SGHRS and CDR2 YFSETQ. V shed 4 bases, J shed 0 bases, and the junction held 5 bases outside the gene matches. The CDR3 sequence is CASSRTGNYQETQYF. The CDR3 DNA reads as TGCGCCAGCAGCCGGACAGGGAACTACCAAGAGACCCAGTACTTC. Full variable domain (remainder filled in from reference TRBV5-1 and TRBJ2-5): KAGVTQTPRYLIKTRGQQVTLSCSPISGHRSVSWYQQTPGQGLQFLFEYFSETQRNKGNFPGRFSGRQFSNSRSEMNVSTLELGDSALYLCASSRTGNYQETQYFGPGTRLLVL.

The CDR3 nucleotides read TGTGCCAGCAGTCCCCGACTAGCCTGGGGCGGGGAGCTGTTTTTT. This sequence encodes CASSPRLAWGGELFF. J is TRBJ2-2 and V is TRBV6-5; TRBD2 matches 7 bases. The CDR3 has 15 amino acids. Unmatched junction bases numbered 10, after V lost 5 bases and J lost 7 bases. CDR1 is MNHEY and CDR2 is SVGAGI in the germline V gene.

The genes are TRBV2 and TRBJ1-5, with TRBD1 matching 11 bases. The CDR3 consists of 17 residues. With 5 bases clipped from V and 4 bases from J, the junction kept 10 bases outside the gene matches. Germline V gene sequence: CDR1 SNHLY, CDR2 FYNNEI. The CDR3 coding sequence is TGTGCCAGCAGTCCGGACAGGGGGCATGGGCTAAATCAGCCCCAGCATTTT. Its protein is CASSPDRGHGLNQPQHF.

CDR3 in DNA: TGTGCCAGCTCACCGTTCCAAGTCCAGGGGATGTTTTTT. It yields the protein CASSPFQVQGMFF. This chain links TRBV18 with TRBJ1-4, with D possibly being TRBD1 (6 bases). The CDR3 is 13 residues long. Trimming took off 3 bases at V and 15 bases at J, with 17 bases between the two ends. CDR1 and CDR2 from the germline V gene are KGHSH and LQKENI.

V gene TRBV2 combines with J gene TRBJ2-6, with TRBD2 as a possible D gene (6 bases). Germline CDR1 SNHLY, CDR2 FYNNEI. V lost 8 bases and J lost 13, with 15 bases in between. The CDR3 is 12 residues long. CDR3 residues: CASCGDSRVLTF. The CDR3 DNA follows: TGTGCCAGCTGTGGGGACTCCCGTGTCCTGACTTTC.

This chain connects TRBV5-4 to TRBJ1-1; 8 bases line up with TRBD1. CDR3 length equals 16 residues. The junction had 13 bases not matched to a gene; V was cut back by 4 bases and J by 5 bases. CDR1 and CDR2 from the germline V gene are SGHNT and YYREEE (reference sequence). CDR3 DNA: TGTGCCAGCAGCGCCCTAGACTGGACAGGGAATACTGAAGCTTTCTTT. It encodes CASSALDWTGNTEAFF.

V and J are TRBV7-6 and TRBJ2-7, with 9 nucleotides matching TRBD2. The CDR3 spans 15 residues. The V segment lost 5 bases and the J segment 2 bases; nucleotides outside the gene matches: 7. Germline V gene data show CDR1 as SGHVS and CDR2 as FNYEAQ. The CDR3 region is CASSQSGGLPYEQYF. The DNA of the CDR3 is TGTGCCAGCAGCCAAAGCGGGGGGCTACCCTACGAGCAGTACTTC.

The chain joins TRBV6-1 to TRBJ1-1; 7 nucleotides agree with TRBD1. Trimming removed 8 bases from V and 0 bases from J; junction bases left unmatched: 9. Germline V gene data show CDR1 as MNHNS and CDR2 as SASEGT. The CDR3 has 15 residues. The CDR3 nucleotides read TGTGCCAGCTTAAGGGGGCTCCCCATGAACACTGAAGCTTTCTTT. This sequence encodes CASLRGLPMNTEAFF.

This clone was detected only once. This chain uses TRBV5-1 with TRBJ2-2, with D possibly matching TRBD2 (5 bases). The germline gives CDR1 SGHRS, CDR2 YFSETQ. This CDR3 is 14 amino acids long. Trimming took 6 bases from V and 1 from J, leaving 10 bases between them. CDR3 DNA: TGCGCCAGCACCGGGGAACTGAACACCGGGGAGCTGTTTTTT. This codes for CASTGELNTGELFF.

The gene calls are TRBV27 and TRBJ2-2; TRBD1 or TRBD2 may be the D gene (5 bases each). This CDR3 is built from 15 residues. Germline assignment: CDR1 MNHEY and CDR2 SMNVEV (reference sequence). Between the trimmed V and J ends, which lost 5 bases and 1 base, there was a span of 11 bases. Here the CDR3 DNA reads TGTGCCAGCAGTGACCGGGACGGGAACACCGGGGAGCTGTTTTTT. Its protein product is CASSDRDGNTGELFF.

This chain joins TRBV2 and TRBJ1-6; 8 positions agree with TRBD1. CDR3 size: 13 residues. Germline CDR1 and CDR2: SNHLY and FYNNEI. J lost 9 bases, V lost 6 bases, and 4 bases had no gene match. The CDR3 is CASSGQGASPLHF. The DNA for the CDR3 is TGTGCCAGCAGCGGACAGGGCGCTTCACCCCTCCACTTT.